The present T cell receptor (beta chain) was sequenced within a study of human T cells and chemical hapten exposure. Specified time point: patch test 1, 2 weeks after DPC sensitization. This sample's treatment: therapeutic diphenylcyclopropenone sensitization with weekly scalp DPC. Suited to DPC and affected by alopecia, the donors ranged from 18 to 70 years old. TCRdb used MiXCR to reprocess the RACE reads, holding one entry per CDR3 protein. The sample yields approximately 340,000 distinct CDR3 sequences, under 9% seen once. This clonotype has a handful of counts. The specimen comprised whole blood, sampled in connection with sensitization to the hapten diphenylcyclopropenone (DPC). This sequence was found in a woman aged 18-35 years with alopecia areata. Some clones in this sample may be carry-over from other donors' samples.

CDR3 residues: CASSLVTRANTDTQYF. CDR3 sequence (DNA): TGCGCCAGCAGCTTGGTGACAAGGGCAAACACAGATACGCAGTATTTT. The chain employs TRBV5-1 and TRBJ2-3; D uncertain. The CDR3 sequence is 16 residues long. Per germline, CDR1 SGHRS and CDR2 YFSETQ. V lost 0 bases and J lost 2, with 13 bases in between.